This T cell receptor beta chain came from a study of post-analysis software for immune sequencing data. Study-wide context: Relapsing-remitting, secondary progressive and progressive-relapsing multiple sclerosis courses were included.

About this clonotype: The antigen is unknown.

Study observations and caveats: In patients, TRBV5-6, TRBV5-1 and TRBV20-1 belonged to five or six TRBV segments found more frequently than in controls. Controls significantly exceeded multiple sclerosis patients in normalized Chao1 diversity.

This CDR3 region has 15 residues. V was shortened by 1 base and J by 1 base, with 10 bases between the two germline ends. Germline values: CDR1 KGHSH, CDR2 LQKENI. Carried by the TCR beta cDNA libraries were unique molecular identifiers. Approximately 550,000 cDNA molecules came from about 1 to 10 million T cells. Via MiXCR, TCRdb re-called the PCR reads, giving one row per CDR3 protein. The sample shows 750,000 to 950,000 distinct CDR3 sequences, about half of them seen only once. This sequence originates from a girl aged 10 to 17 with multiple sclerosis. What was sequenced was blood. The chain recombines TRBV18 with TRBJ1-1; tentatively, D is TRBD1 (5 bases). The CDR3 spells CASSPRETANTEAFF. DNA for the CDR3: TGTGCCAGCTCACCACGGGAGACAGCGAACACTGAAGCTTTCTTT.